One and the same sample provided the 12 T cell receptor beta chains below, sequenced in a study of shared clonotypes between healthy human individuals. Profiling relied on immunoSEQ multiplex PCR, and the TCRdb table lists in-frame clones only, not all of them. This table holds over 700,000 clones, just under 75% found once. The sequencing input was memory CD4+ T cells sorted from blood. Indicated subset: CD45RA-negative fraction. The receptors derive from a woman aged 25 to 39 in good health.

This clone occurred a few times. The chain has TRBV6-1 and TRBJ2-1, with TRBD2 matching over 8 bases. Germline-derived CDR1 and CDR2 are MNHNS and SASEGT. The trim removed 10 bases at V and 5 bases at J, leaving 10 bases unmatched. The CDR3 length is 14 residues. CDR3 coding DNA: TGTGCCATGGCATCAGCGGGAGATGACAATGAGCAGTTCTTC. It codes for CAMASAGDDNEQFF.

There are many counts of this clone. V usage is TRBV5-1 and J usage is TRBJ2-1; the D gene is possibly TRBD2 (5 bases). The CDR3 has 15 residues. Trimming cost V 3 bases and J 9 bases, with 19 bases left between them. Germline V gene data show CDR1 as SGHRS and CDR2 as YFSETQ. CDR3 residues: CASSYSLAQLGEQFF. The CDR3 coding sequence is TGCGCCAGCAGCTATTCTCTAGCCCAGTTAGGTGAGCAGTTCTTC.

This clone has a single count. J is TRBJ1-3 and V is TRBV10-2; D is undetermined. This CDR3 is 19 amino acids long. Trimming took off 3 bases at V and 4 bases at J, with 25 bases between the two ends. CDR1 and CDR2 (germline): WSHSY, SAAADI. CDR3 in amino acids: CASSDGGLFGRVRGNTIYF. In DNA, the CDR3 is TGCGCCAGCAGTGATGGAGGTCTGTTCGGGAGAGTCCGCGGAAACACCATATATTTT.

This clone was seen a handful of times. The chain employs TRBV19 and TRBJ1-4; the D is unclear. The CDR3 spans 15 residues. The germline V gene encodes CDR1 LNHDA and CDR2 SQIVND (reference sequence). V was pared by 6 bases and J by 2 bases, with 13 bases between. The CDR3 DNA reads as TGTGCCAGTAGGGCGAATTTTGGGACTAATGAAAAACTGTTTTTT. Its protein product is CASRANFGTNEKLFF.

This chain uses TRBV11-3 with TRBJ2-3, with 7 bases matching TRBD2. CDR1 and CDR2 (germline): SGHNT, YENEEA. This CDR3 is 15 amino acids long. V gave up 0 bases and J gave up 2 bases; unmatched junction bases: 2. The CDR3 sequence: CASSLDGGFTDTQYF. In DNA, the CDR3 is TGTGCCAGCAGCTTAGACGGGGGGTTCACAGATACGCAGTATTTT.

The rearrangement uses TRBV19 and TRBJ2-2; 8 bases agree with TRBD1. CDR1 is LNHDA and CDR2 is SQIVND in the germline V gene (reference sequence). After removal of 3 bases from V and 13 bases from J, the junction contained 7 bases not matched to a gene. This CDR3 is 13 amino acids long. In DNA form, the CDR3 reads TGTGCCAGTAGTATTGGCGGACAGGGTGCGCTGTTTTTT. Its protein product is CASSIGGQGALFF. Complete variable domain (other parts from reference TRBV19 and TRBJ2-2): DGGITQSPKYLFRKEGQNVTLSCEQNLNHDAMYWYRQDPGQGLRLIYYSQIVNDFQKGDIAEGYSVSREKKESFPLTVTSAQKNPTAFYLCASSIGGQGALFFGEGSRLTVL.

The chain's CDR3 is CASTPGAANTEAFF. The CDR3 nucleotides read TGTGCCAGTACCCCGGGGGCGGCGAACACTGAAGCTTTCTTT. The genes are TRBV19 and TRBJ1-1; weak D call: TRBD1 (6 bases). The CDR3 extends over 14 amino acids. Trimming pared 7 bases from V and 1 base from J, leaving 13 bases between. CDR1 LNHDA and CDR2 SQIVND come from the germline V gene (reference sequence). Full variable domain (rest looked up from reference TRBV19 and TRBJ1-1): DGGITQSPKYLFRKEGQNVTLSCEQNLNHDAMYWYRQDPGQGLRLIYYSQIVNDFQKGDIAEGYSVSREKKESFPLTVTSAQKNPTAFYLCASTPGAANTEAFFGQGTRLTVV.

The rearrangement links TRBV11-3 to TRBJ1-4, with 7 nucleotides matching TRBD1. J was trimmed by 3 bases and V by 6 bases; bases with no gene match: 7. This CDR3 is 15 amino acids long. CDR1 SGHNT and CDR2 YENEEA come from the germline V gene. CDR3 DNA: TGTGCCAGCAGGGACTACAGGGGATCTAATGAAAAACTGTTTTTT. It encodes CASRDYRGSNEKLFF.

This sequence joins TRBV13 and TRBJ2-1; 10 nucleotides align to TRBD2. Germline V gives CDR1 PRHDT, CDR2 FYEKMQ (reference sequence). CDR3 length: 18 residues. V dropped 5 bases and J dropped 7; count of bases not matched to a gene: 17. The CDR3 loop is CASSPEGLGAGGRNEQFF. The CDR3 nucleotides read TGTGCCAGCAGCCCAGAAGGGCTCGGAGCGGGAGGGAGAAATGAGCAGTTCTTC.

V is TRBV5-1 and J is TRBJ2-1, with D maybe TRBD2 (7 bases). Deletions cut 4 bases from V and 8 bases from J, with 13 bases between. CDR3 length equals 13 residues. Looked up from germline, CDR1 is SGHRS and CDR2 is YFSETQ. Here the CDR3 reads CASSERGGDEQFF. For the CDR3, the DNA is TGCGCCAGCAGCGAAAGAGGGGGGGATGAGCAGTTCTTC.

The chain combines TRBV27 with TRBJ1-4; 7 nucleotides agree with TRBD1. The CDR3 sequence is 14 residues long. After removal of 7 bases from V and 8 bases from J, the junction contained 10 bases not matched to a gene. Per the germline V gene, CDR1 is MNHEY and CDR2 is SMNVEV (reference sequence). Here the CDR3 DNA reads TGTGCCAGCAAACTCACAGGGGTTCGGGAAAAACTGTTTTTT. Its translation: CASKLTGVREKLFF.

The chain has TRBV5-1 and TRBJ2-3; TRBD1 matches 7 bases. V lost 5 bases and J lost 0; bases outside the gene matches: 6. Germline V gene lookup returns CDR1 SGHRS and CDR2 YFSETQ. The CDR3 contains 15 residues. CDR3 bases: TGCGCCAGCAGAAGGGGGACAGCAAGCACAGATACGCAGTATTTT. Translating gives CASRRGTASTDTQYF. The whole variable domain, filled in from reference TRBV5-1 and TRBJ2-3, reads KAGVTQTPRYLIKTRGQQVTLSCSPISGHRSVSWYQQTPGQGLQFLFEYFSETQRNKGNFPGRFSGRQFSNSRSEMNVSTLELGDSALYLCASRRGTASTDTQYFGPGTRLTVL.